This T cell receptor (beta chain) was recovered during a study of T cell responses to AZD1222 COVID-19 vaccine. The ends were cut back, 6 bases at V and 2 bases at J, with 14 bases in the middle. CDR3 length: 15 residues. Germline V gene data show CDR1 as MNHEY and CDR2 as SVGAGI. Some clones are missing from TCRdb's copy, which holds only in-frame ones; the method was immunoSEQ multiplex PCR. The repertoire includes 150,000 to 250,000 clones, approximately 94% of them detected once, and 1% sits in the top ten. On this clone itself: As yet, its antigen is unknown.

Study results and limitations: Mapped onto spike, vaccine-associated CD4 TCRs spanned it and were dominant at 160-218 and 743-854. Clonal diversity was possibly underestimated, and white British individuals and females predominated among donors.

The origin of this receptor is an adult who received the AZD1222 COVID-19 vaccine. The chain has TRBV6-5 and TRBJ1-5; the D gene is possibly TRBD1 (5 bases). Sequencing was performed on peripheral blood, taken 28 days after the second AZD1222 dose. The chain's CDR3 is CASRRTVGGNQPQHF. The DNA for the CDR3 is TGTGCCAGCAGACGCACCGTGGGGGGCAATCAGCCCCAGCATTTT.